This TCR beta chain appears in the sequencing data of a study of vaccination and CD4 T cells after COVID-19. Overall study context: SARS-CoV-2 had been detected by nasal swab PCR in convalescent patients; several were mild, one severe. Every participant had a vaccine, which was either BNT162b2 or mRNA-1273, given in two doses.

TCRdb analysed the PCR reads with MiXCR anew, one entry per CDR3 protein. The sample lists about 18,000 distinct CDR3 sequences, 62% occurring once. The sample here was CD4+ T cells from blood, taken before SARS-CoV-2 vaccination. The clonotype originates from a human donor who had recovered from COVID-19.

This CDR3 reads CASTEGSYEQYF. CDR3 sequence (DNA): TGCGCCAGCACCGAAGGCTCCTACGAGCAGTACTTC. The genes are TRBV10-2 and TRBJ2-7, with unresolved D. The CDR3 covers 12 residues. The germline gives CDR1 WSHSY, CDR2 SAAADI. Trimming removed 7 bases from V and 0 bases from J, with 7 bases in between.